The 16 T cell receptor beta chains in this list originate from one sample, sequenced in a study of cytomegalovirus exposure and HLA in healthy donors. PCR used 60 Vbeta primers and 13 Jbeta primers. TCRdb's table, derived via immunoSEQ multiplex PCR, lists solely in-frame clones and lacks some. The table records more than 95,000 clones, 70% to 80% of them present only once. The sample was PBMCs. The receptors were sampled from a man aged 25-45 years in good health and CMV-seronegative.

There are a few counts of this clone. The chain recombines TRBV28 with TRBJ2-1, with a weak D call TRBD2 (6 bases). The CDR3 is 15 residues long. Germline CDR1 is MDHEN and CDR2 is SYDVKM. V dropped 6 bases and J dropped 3 bases, with 15 bases sitting between them. The CDR3 protein is CASRTLAGIYNEQFF. CDR3 DNA: TGTGCCAGCAGGACTCTTGCGGGGATCTACAATGAGCAGTTCTTC. Filled out from reference TRBV28 and TRBJ2-1, the complete variable domain reads DVKVTQSSRYLVKRTGEKVFLECVQDMDHENMFWYRQDPGLGLRLIYFSYDVKMKEKGDIPEGYSVSREKKERFSLILESASTNQTSMYLCASRTLAGIYNEQFFGPGTRLTVL.

The V call is TRBV7-6, the J call TRBJ2-1; 12 bases line up with TRBD2. The CDR3 is 16 amino acids. V trimming: 4 bases; J trimming: 2 bases; junction bases outside the gene matches: 3. The germline gives CDR1 SGHVS, CDR2 FNYEAQ. CDR3 in amino acids: CASSSSSGRAYNEQFF. The CDR3 nucleotides read TGTGCCAGCAGCTCATCTAGCGGGAGGGCCTACAATGAGCAGTTCTTC.

This CDR3 reads CASSQAGTEAFF. The CDR3 DNA is TGCGCCAGCAGCCAAGCCGGGACTGAAGCTTTCTTT. The chain employs TRBV4-1 and TRBJ1-1; D uncertain. This CDR3 region has 12 residues. The V and J ends lost 1 base and 5 bases respectively, with 5 bases between them. Germline V CDR1 and CDR2: MGHRA, YSYEKL.

The V gene is TRBV18, the J gene TRBJ1-4; no firm D call. V shed 4 bases and J shed 5 bases, with 11 bases lying between them. This CDR3 has 14 amino acids. Looked up from germline, CDR1 is KGHSH and CDR2 is LQKENI. CDR3 region: CASSLPGSNEKLFF. CDR3 bases: TGTGCCAGCTCACTGCCGGGTTCGAATGAAAAACTGTTTTTT.

The chain has TRBV6-5 and TRBJ1-1; D remains unclear. Trimming removed 7 bases at V and 6 bases at J, with 9 bases between. The CDR3 consists of 11 residues. Per germline, CDR1 MNHEY and CDR2 SVGAGI. CDR3 amino acids: CASIRVPEAFF. CDR3 nucleotides: TGTGCCAGCATCCGGGTCCCTGAAGCTTTCTTT.

V and J are TRBV9 and TRBJ1-1; no firm D call. The V end was cut by 4 bases, the J end by 5 bases, with 15 bases between. The CDR3 consists of 14 residues. Germline CDR1 is SGDLS and CDR2 is YYNGEE. For the CDR3, the DNA is TGTGCCAGCAGCTCCCTGACGGGGAGGACTGAAGCTTTCTTT. Translation gives CASSSLTGRTEAFF.

This rearrangement joins TRBV6-1 to TRBJ1-5; 10 positions agree with TRBD1. CDR3 size: 15 residues. The trim removed 6 bases at V and 10 bases at J, leaving 12 bases unmatched. Germline V CDR1 and CDR2: MNHNS, SASEGT. CDR3 in amino acids: CASRRAGTGDEPQHF. CDR3 sequence (DNA): TGTGCCAGCAGACGAGCCGGGACAGGGGACGAACCCCAGCATTTT.

The chain links TRBV2 to TRBJ2-7, with a tentative D call TRBD2 (5 bases). Germline CDR1 is SNHLY and CDR2 is FYNNEI. V shed 5 bases and J shed 0 bases, with 5 bases lying between them. The CDR3 is made up of 12 amino acids. CDR3 loop: CASSLASYEQYF. DNA of the CDR3: TGTGCCAGCAGTCTAGCCTCCTACGAGCAGTACTTC.

The chain combines TRBV27 with TRBJ2-1; D might be TRBD2 (6 bases). The V end was cut by 6 bases, the J end by 4 bases, with 19 bases between. CDR1 MNHEY and CDR2 SMNVEV come from the germline V gene (reference sequence). The CDR3 is 16 amino acids. The CDR3 reads CASSLAGLGFYNEQFF. The CDR3 coding sequence is TGTGCCAGCAGCTTGGCGGGACTGGGCTTTTACAATGAGCAGTTCTTC.

The chain links TRBV5-4 to TRBJ2-3, with 12 positions matching TRBD2. Losses at the gene ends were 3 bases for V and 6 bases for J; bases not matched to a gene: 14. Germline values: CDR1 SGHNT, CDR2 YYREEE (reference sequence). This CDR3 has 18 residues. The CDR3 nucleotides are TGTGCCAGCAGCTCTCCCCTCGGACTAGCGGGGAGGGTGGATACGCAGTATTTT. Translated: CASSSPLGLAGRVDTQYF.

The rearrangement uses TRBV19 and TRBJ1-4, with 9 bases fitting TRBD1. CDR1 is LNHDA and CDR2 is SQIVND in the germline V gene (reference sequence). Trimming cost V 8 bases and J 8 bases; bases outside gene matches: 6. The CDR3 has 13 residues. The CDR3 coding sequence is TGTGCCAGTGGAGGGACAGGGAGAGAAAAACTGTTTTTT. Translating gives CASGGTGREKLFF.

The chain links TRBV18 to TRBJ1-1, with 8 bases aligning to TRBD1. V gave up 3 bases and J gave up 1 base; unmatched junction bases: 4. This CDR3 region has 15 residues. Germline V CDR1 and CDR2: KGHSH, LQKENI. This chain's CDR3 is CASSPGTGRNTEAFF. The CDR3 coding sequence is TGTGCCAGCTCACCCGGGACAGGCCGGAACACTGAAGCTTTCTTT.

This clone was seen only once. The chain combines TRBV28 with TRBJ1-2; D might be TRBD1 (5 bases). V was pared by 3 bases and J by 6 bases, with 14 bases between. This CDR3 spans 14 amino acids. Looked up from germline, CDR1 is MDHEN and CDR2 is SYDVKM. CDR3 residues: CASSFGGARDGYTF. The CDR3, as DNA: TGTGCCAGCAGTTTTGGAGGGGCGCGGGATGGCTACACCTTC.

The J gene is TRBJ2-7, the V gene TRBV4-2; 10 bases fit TRBD2. J was trimmed by 0 bases and V by 1 base; bases with no gene match: 3. CDR1 is LGHNA, CDR2 YNFKEQ, per germline. The CDR3 consists of 16 residues. For the CDR3, the DNA is TGTGCCAGCAGCCAAGTACTAGCGGGGAGCTCCTACGAGCAGTACTTC. As protein: CASSQVLAGSSYEQYF.

The V and J genes are TRBV9 and TRBJ2-1; 10 bases line up with TRBD2. The germline V gene encodes CDR1 SGDLS and CDR2 YYNGEE. V trimming: 0 bases; J trimming: 5 bases; junction bases outside the gene matches: 2. The CDR3 spans 15 residues. CDR3 protein: CASSVDSGGHNEQFF. The DNA of the CDR3 is TGTGCCAGCAGCGTAGATAGCGGGGGGCACAATGAGCAGTTCTTC.

The J gene is TRBJ1-4, the V gene TRBV7-2, with D possibly matching TRBD1 (6 bases). The germline V and J ends were trimmed by 4 bases and 2 bases, with 11 bases remaining between them. This CDR3 contains 15 residues. Germline assignment: CDR1 SGHTA and CDR2 FQGNSA. The CDR3 DNA reads as TGTGCCAGCAGCTCCACAGGGAATACTAATGAAAAACTGTTTTTT. Translation gives CASSSTGNTNEKLFF.